A selection of T cell receptor beta chains follows, all from one sample in a study of CD8+CD57+ T cells in acquired aplastic anemia. TCRdb re-analysed the reads in MiXCR, keeping a single row per CDR3 protein. This table holds about 160,000 distinct CDR3 sequences, roughly two thirds found once. What was sequenced was sorted CD4+, CD8+, or CD8+CD57+ T cells (not recorded which) from PBMCs. These receptor sequences come from a human donor with aplastic anemia. Both conserved end residues are part of each CDR3. D genes are given only for firm matches. Rows may omit the clone size; those that give it use once, few, many or a size class.

>few|NA|TRBV19|TRBJ2-3
CASSIGLELSGYTDTQYF
TGTGCCAGTAGTATAGGTTTAGAGTTGAGCGGATACACGGATACGCAGTATTTT
>NA|TRBD2|TRBV5-1|TRBJ2-7
CASSFAGTSGGRSYEQYF
TGCGCCAGCAGCTTTGCCGGGACTAGCGGGGGGCGCTCCTACGAGCAGTACTTC
>many|NA|TRBV6-4|TRBJ2-2
CASSEDYTGELFF
TGTGCCAGCAGTGAAGACTACACCGGGGAGCTGTTTTTT
>once|NA|TRBV5-5|TRBJ2-7
CASSAGRLGRSYEQYF
TGTGCCAGCAGCGCCGGGAGACTCGGTCGGTCCTACGAGCAGTACTTC
>NA|TRBD2|TRBV2|TRBJ2-7
CASLTTREGYEQYF
TGTGCCAGCCTGACGACACGGGAGGGCTACGAGCAGTACTTC
>NA|TRBD1|TRBV7-9|TRBJ1-1
CASSSRTGFDTEAFF
TGTGCCAGCAGCTCCCGGACAGGGTTTGACACTGAAGCTTTCTTT
>NA|NA|TRBV24-1|TRBJ2-1
CATSDLSGNNEQFF
TGTGCCACCAGTGATCTCTCGGGAAACAATGAGCAGTTCTTC
>NA|TRBD1|TRBV24-1|TRBJ1-5
CATSGQGSQPQHF
TGTGCCACCAGTGGACAGGGAAGTCAGCCCCAGCATTTT
>NA|NA|TRBV29-1|TRBJ1-2
CSVEFMTELNYGYTF
TGCAGCGTTGAATTCATGACAGAGCTAAACTATGGCTACACCTTC
>NA|TRBD1|TRBV29-1|TRBJ1-2
CSDTGQGANYGYTF
TGCAGCGATACTGGACAGGGTGCGAACTATGGCTACACCTTC
>NA|NA|TRBV5-1|TRBJ2-7
CASSVRLGEQYF
TGCGCCAGCAGCGTACGTTTAGGCGAGCAGTACTTC
>NA|TRBD1|TRBV7-7|TRBJ2-3
CASSLETGTGTDTQYF
TGTGCTAGCAGCTTAGAAACCGGGACAGGGACAGATACGCAGTATTTT
>NA|NA|TRBV20-1|TRBJ1-1
CSADNTGRSNTEAFF
TGCAGTGCTGATAATACCGGACGTTCAAACACTGAAGCTTTCTTT
>NA|TRBD1|TRBV10-3|TRBJ1-1
CAISESGQGNTEAFF
TGTGCCATCAGTGAGTCGGGACAGGGGAACACTGAAGCTTTCTTT
>NA|NA|TRBV28|TRBJ2-7
CASSTGTPSYEQYF
TGTGCCAGCAGTACCGGGACTCCCTCCTACGAGCAGTACTTC
>NA|NA|TRBV11-2|TRBJ2-7
CASSPRQSYEQYF
TGTGCCAGCAGCCCCCGACAGTCCTACGAGCAGTACTTC
>NA|NA|TRBV5-8|TRBJ2-5
CASSHEGGGKETQYF
TGTGCCAGCAGCCACGAAGGGGGAGGGAAAGAGACCCAGTACTTC
>NA|NA|TRBV7-2|TRBJ2-3
CASSSSSTDTQYF
TGTGCCAGCAGCTCGTCTAGCACAGATACGCAGTATTTT
>NA|TRBD1|TRBV5-8|TRBJ1-4
CASSYGQATNEKLFF
TGTGCCAGCAGCTACGGACAGGCAACTAATGAAAAACTGTTTTTT
>NA|NA|TRBV12-3/TRBV12-4|TRBJ1-5
CASSFAYSNQPQHF
TGTGCCAGCAGTTTTGCGTATAGCAATCAGCCCCAGCATTTT
>many|NA|TRBV6-5|TRBJ2-7
CASSYPPSGKGLEQYF
TGTGCCAGCAGTTACCCGCCAAGCGGAAAGGGGCTCGAGCAGTACTTC
>NA|TRBD1|TRBV28|TRBJ2-7
CASSWDRGQNYEQYF
TGTGCCAGCAGTTGGGACAGGGGGCAAAATTACGAGCAGTACTTC
>NA|TRBD1|TRBV2|TRBJ1-1
CASTPGQGMNTEAFF
TGTGCCAGCACCCCCGGACAGGGGATGAACACTGAAGCTTTCTTT
>NA|TRBD1|TRBV7-9|TRBJ2-5
CASSFSLGRGLETQYF
TGTGCCAGCAGCTTCTCGCTGGGTAGGGGGCTCGAGACCCAGTACTTC
>NA|TRBD1|TRBV12-3/TRBV12-4|TRBJ2-7
CASSPSDRVGYEQYF
TGTGCCAGCAGTCCCTCGGACAGGGTAGGCTACGAGCAGTACTTC
>NA|NA|TRBV7-2|TRBJ1-2
CASSEGDYGYTF
TGTGCCAGCAGCGAGGGGGACTATGGCTACACCTTC
>NA|NA|TRBV5-4|TRBJ2-2
CASSTGTTTGELFF
TGTGCCAGCAGCACGGGGACGACCACCGGGGAGCTGTTTTTT
>once|TRBD1|TRBV12-3/TRBV12-4|TRBJ1-5
CATNRGSNQPQHF
TGTGCCACCAACAGGGGGAGCAATCAGCCCCAGCATTTT
>NA|NA|TRBV2|TRBJ2-7
CAGSEWGEQYF
TGTGCCGGCAGTGAATGGGGCGAGCAGTACTTC
>NA|TRBD2|TRBV29-1|TRBJ2-5
CSVEAGVAGLDYQETQYF
TGCAGCGTTGAGGCGGGGGTTGCGGGACTAGACTACCAAGAGACCCAGTACTTC
>many|NA|TRBV6-4|TRBJ1-5
CASSETSNQPQHF
TGTGCCAGCAGTGAGACTAGCAATCAGCCCCAGCATTTT
>NA|TRBD1|TRBV10-2|TRBJ1-1
CASRGQGARNTEAFF
TGCGCCAGCCGGGGACAGGGGGCGCGTAACACTGAAGCTTTCTTT
>few|TRBD2|TRBV7-9|TRBJ2-5
CASSLPRLAGAQETQYF
TGTGCCAGCAGCTTACCTCGACTAGCGGGGGCCCAAGAGACCCAGTACTTC